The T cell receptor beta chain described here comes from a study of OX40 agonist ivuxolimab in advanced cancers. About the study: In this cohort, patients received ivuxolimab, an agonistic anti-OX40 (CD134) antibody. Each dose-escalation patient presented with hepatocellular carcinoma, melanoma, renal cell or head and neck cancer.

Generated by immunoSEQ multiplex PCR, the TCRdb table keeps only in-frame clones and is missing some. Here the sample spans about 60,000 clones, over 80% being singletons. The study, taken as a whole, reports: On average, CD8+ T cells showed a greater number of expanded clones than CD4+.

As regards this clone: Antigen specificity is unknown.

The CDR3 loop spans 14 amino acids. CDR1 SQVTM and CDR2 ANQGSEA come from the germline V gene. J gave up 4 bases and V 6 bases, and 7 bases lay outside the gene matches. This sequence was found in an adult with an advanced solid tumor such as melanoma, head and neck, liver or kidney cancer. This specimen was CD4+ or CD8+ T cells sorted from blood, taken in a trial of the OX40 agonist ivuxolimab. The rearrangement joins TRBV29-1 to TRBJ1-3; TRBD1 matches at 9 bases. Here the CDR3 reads CSVDSGQGGNTIYF. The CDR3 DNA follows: TGCAGCGTCGACTCGGGACAGGGCGGAAACACCATATATTTT. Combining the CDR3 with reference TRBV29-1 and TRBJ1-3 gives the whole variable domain SAVISQKPSRDICQRGTSLTIQCQVDSQVTMMFWYRQQPGQSLTLIATANQGSEATYESGFVIDKFPISRPNLTFSTLTVSNMSPEDSSIYLCSVDSGQGGNTIYFGEGSWLTVV.